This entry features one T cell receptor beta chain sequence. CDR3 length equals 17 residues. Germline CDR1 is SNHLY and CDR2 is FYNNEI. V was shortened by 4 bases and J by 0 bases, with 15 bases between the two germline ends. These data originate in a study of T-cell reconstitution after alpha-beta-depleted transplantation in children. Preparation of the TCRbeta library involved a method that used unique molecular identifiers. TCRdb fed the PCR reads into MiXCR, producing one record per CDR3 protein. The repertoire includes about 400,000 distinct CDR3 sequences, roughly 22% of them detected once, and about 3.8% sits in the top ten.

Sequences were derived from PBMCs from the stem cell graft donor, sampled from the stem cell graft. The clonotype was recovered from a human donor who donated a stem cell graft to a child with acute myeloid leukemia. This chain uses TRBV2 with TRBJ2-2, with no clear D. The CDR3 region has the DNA TGTGCCAGCAGTGCTGACGAATTCAACGCGAACACCGGGGAGCTGTTTTTT. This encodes CASSADEFNANTGELFF.